This T cell receptor (beta chain) was sequenced for a study of T cell changes during pregnancy in multiple sclerosis. The table came from immunoSEQ multiplex PCR; TCRdb's copy has only in-frame clones and leaves some out. Seen here are tens of thousands of clones, about nine tenths observed once, and the top ten hold 0.27%. Germline CDR1 and CDR2: SQVTM and ANQGSEA. The germline V and J ends were trimmed by 5 bases and 2 bases, with 9 bases remaining between them. CDR3 length equals 12 residues. This TCR came from a female donor with multiple sclerosis, enrolled in a pregnancy study. The sequencing here drew on CD4+ T cells from peripheral blood mononuclear cells, taken in the second trimester of pregnancy. This sequence joins TRBV29-1 and TRBJ1-1; D gene unclear. In nucleotides, the CDR3 is TGCAGCGTTCGGGTCAGAAACACTGAAGCTTTCTTT. It codes for CSVRVRNTEAFF. Using reference TRBV29-1 and TRBJ1-1 for the parts outside the CDR3, the full variable domain is SAVISQKPSRDICQRGTSLTIQCQVDSQVTMMFWYRQQPGQSLTLIATANQGSEATYESGFVIDKFPISRPNLTFSTLTVSNMSPEDSSIYLCSVRVRNTEAFFGQGTRLTVV.